This entry concerns a single TCR beta chain. Germline loops: CDR1 GTSNPN, CDR2 SVGIG (reference sequence). Trimming cost V 0 bases and J 3 bases; bases outside gene matches: 4. The CDR3 runs to 15 residues. This record comes from a study of T cell changes during pregnancy in multiple sclerosis. Clones were read by immunoSEQ multiplex PCR, and TCRdb kept only the in-frame ones, dropping some. Here the sample spans under 110,000 clones, about nine tenths being singletons. This sequence originates from a female donor with multiple sclerosis, enrolled in a pregnancy study. The input for sequencing was peripheral blood, taken after pregnancy. This chain uses TRBV30 with TRBJ2-3, with 9 bases identical to TRBD2. This chain's CDR3 is CAWSVGLAGTDTQYF. The CDR3 coding sequence is TGTGCCTGGAGTGTAGGGCTAGCGGGGACAGATACGCAGTATTTT.